The subject of this entry is one TCR beta chain. The antigen is unknown. The PCR ran on 60 Vbeta and 13 Jbeta primers. Data came from immunoSEQ multiplex PCR; TCRdb stores just in-frame clones and leaves some out. Its clone listing holds about 130,000 clones. The sample comes from a study of cytomegalovirus exposure and HLA in healthy donors. Study-wide background: Approximately 200 million T cells yielded fewer than 120 million unique TCR beta sequences in earlier analysis. Overall study findings and caveats: The availability of immune exposure information extended only to CMV serostatus. Sequences of the TCR beta chain were said to predict the HLA-A and HLA-B alleles of most subjects accurately. Sequencing depth roughly uniform across donors was assumed in presence/absence analyses.

This receptor was identified in a woman in her thirties or forties in good health and CMV-seropositive. What was sequenced was PBMCs.

The CDR3 sequence: CASSQNWGETGPRGNTIYF. In DNA form, the CDR3 reads TGTGCCAGCAGCCAGAACTGGGGGGAGACAGGGCCGCGGGGAAACACCATATATTTT. The V gene is TRBV7-6, the J gene TRBJ1-3; 7 bases agree with TRBD1. The CDR3 is 19 residues long. V shed 5 bases and J 4 bases; nucleotides not matched to a gene: 20. The germline CDR1 and CDR2 sequences are SGHVS and FNYEAQ.